This TCR beta chain was profiled in a study of blood T cell repertoires in COVID-19. On the study more broadly: Acute and convalescent COVID-19 samples came from the United States, Italy and Spain.

Trimming took 7 bases from V and 2 from J, leaving 16 bases between them. The CDR3 extends over 15 amino acids. Germline CDR1 MDHEN, CDR2 SYDVKM. Per the original data handling: From reference gene primer amplification, estimates of nucleated cell counts were derived. Measured with immunoSEQ multiplex PCR; TCRdb has only the in-frame clones, and not every one. That table supplies the V and J calls and clone size; D and trimming were determined from the DNA. This sample carries approximately 200,000 clones, 86% of them seen once, and the ten largest clones take approximately 2.9%. This TCR was recovered from a woman in her twenties or thirties with active or convalescent COVID-19. The chain is built from TRBV28 and TRBJ2-3; a possible D gene is TRBD2 (6 bases). Sequencing used peripheral blood. Here the CDR3 reads CASTSGVGFTDTQYF. CDR3 nucleotide sequence: TGTGCCAGCACTTCGGGGGTGGGGTTCACAGATACGCAGTATTTT.